The present T cell receptor beta chain was sequenced within a study of T cell changes during pregnancy in multiple sclerosis. CDR1 LNHNV and CDR2 YYDKDF come from the germline V gene (reference sequence). After removal of 0 bases from V and 9 bases from J, the junction contained 0 bases not matched to a gene. This CDR3 is 14 amino acids long. Assay: immunoSEQ multiplex PCR; the TCRdb copy retains only in-frame clones and omits some. The data contain 65,000 to 95,000 clones, under 95% of them singletons. The source was peripheral blood, collected after pregnancy. The rearrangement uses TRBV15 and TRBJ2-1, with 12 nucleotides matching TRBD2. This sequence originates from a female donor in good health, enrolled as a control in a pregnancy study. This chain's CDR3 is CATSREGLAGEQFF. In nucleotides, the CDR3 is TGTGCCACCAGCAGAGAGGGACTAGCGGGTGAGCAGTTCTTC.